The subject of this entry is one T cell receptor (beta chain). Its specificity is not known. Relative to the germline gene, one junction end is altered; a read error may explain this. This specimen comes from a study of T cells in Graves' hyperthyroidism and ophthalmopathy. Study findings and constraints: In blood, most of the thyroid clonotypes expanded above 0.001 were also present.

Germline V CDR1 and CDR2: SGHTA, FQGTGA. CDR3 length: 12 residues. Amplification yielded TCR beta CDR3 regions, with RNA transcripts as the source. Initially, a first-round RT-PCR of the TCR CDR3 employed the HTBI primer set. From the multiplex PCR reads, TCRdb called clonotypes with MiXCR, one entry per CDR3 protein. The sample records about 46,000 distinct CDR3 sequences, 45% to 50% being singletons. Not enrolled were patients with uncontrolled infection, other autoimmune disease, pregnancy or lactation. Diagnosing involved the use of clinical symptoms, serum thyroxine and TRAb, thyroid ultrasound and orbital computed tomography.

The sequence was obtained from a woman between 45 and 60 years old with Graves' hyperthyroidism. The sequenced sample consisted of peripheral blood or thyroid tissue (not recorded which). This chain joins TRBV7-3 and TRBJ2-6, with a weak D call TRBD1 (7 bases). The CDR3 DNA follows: TGTGCCAGCAGCCCCTCAGGGGGGACTGAAGCTTTC. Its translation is CASSPSGGTEAF.